The next 8 T cell receptor beta chains were all read from a single sample in a study of CD8 T cells in Susac syndrome. Random-hexamer reverse transcription was applied to roughly 0.5 to 1 ug RNA. TCRdb re-derived calls from the immunoSEQ multiplex PCR reads in MiXCR, one entry per CDR3 protein. Among hundreds of thousands of distinct CDR3 sequences listed, 95% were seen once. Sequencing input: CD4+ T cells from PBMCs. The source of these receptors is a human donor with multiple sclerosis.

This clonotype has just one count. The V and J genes are TRBV15 and TRBJ1-2, with 7 bases aligning to TRBD1. Germline V CDR1 and CDR2: LNHNV, YYDKDF (reference sequence). There are 14 residues in the CDR3. V lost 7 bases to trimming and J lost 9 bases; unmatched junction nucleotides: 14. The CDR3 DNA sequence: TGTGCCACCACCCCGTCCAGGGGGATAACGCGCTACACCTTC. It codes for CATTPSRGITRYTF.

In DNA, the CDR3 is TGTGCCAGCTCCGTGAGGGAGACCCAGTACTTC. Translated, it gives CASSVRETQYF. This chain uses TRBV28 with TRBJ2-5, with unresolved D. V dropped 8 bases and J dropped 5 bases, with 9 bases sitting between them. CDR1 is MDHEN and CDR2 is SYDVKM in the germline V gene. The CDR3 consists of 11 residues.

In this sample, this clonotype turned up a few times. The chain uses TRBV18 and TRBJ1-2; 7 bases agree with TRBD1. V shed 4 bases, J shed 3 bases, and the junction held 2 bases outside the gene matches. CDR3 length: 13 amino acids. CDR1 and CDR2 (germline): KGHSH, LQKENI. The CDR3 region has the DNA TGTGCCAGCTCACTCGGGACAGACTATGGCTACACCTTC. Its translation: CASSLGTDYGYTF.

The rearrangement links TRBV29-1 to TRBJ1-2; no reliable D call. The germline V gene encodes CDR1 SQVTM and CDR2 ANQGSEA. Trimming removed 5 bases from V and 2 bases from J, with 9 bases in between. CDR3 length: 12 residues. CDR3 residues: CSVITENYGYTF. DNA for the CDR3: TGCAGCGTTATTACAGAGAACTATGGCTACACCTTC.

The chain couples TRBV20-1 to TRBJ2-3; the D gene is possibly TRBD2 (5 bases). CDR3 length: 15 amino acids. Germline lookup yields CDR1 DFQATT and CDR2 SNEGSKA (reference sequence). The V and J ends lost 1 base and 6 bases respectively, with 17 bases between them. CDR3: CSARARSGGGDTQYF. The CDR3 DNA is TGCAGTGCTAGAGCGAGGAGCGGAGGTGGGGATACGCAGTATTTT.

The V gene is TRBV20-1, the J gene TRBJ1-1; D not resolved. Germline assignment: CDR1 DFQATT and CDR2 SNEGSKA (reference sequence). V lost 3 bases and J 5 bases, leaving 16 bases between the germline ends. The CDR3 runs 14 residues. The CDR3 sequence: CSARIVVTRTEAFF. In DNA form, the CDR3 reads TGCAGTGCTAGGATCGTAGTTACAAGGACTGAAGCTTTCTTT.

The CDR3 DNA is TGTGCCAGCAGTCTCCGACAGGGGGGCGGGGAAAAACTGTTTTTT. Protein: CASSLRQGGGEKLFF. The chain uses TRBV12-3 or TRBV12-4 and TRBJ1-4, with 9 bases matching TRBD1. V trimming: 5 bases; J trimming: 8 bases; junction bases outside the gene matches: 9. This CDR3 contains 15 residues.

The chain joins TRBV19 to TRBJ1-1; TRBD1 matches 9 bases. V lost 1 base to trimming and J lost 3 bases; unmatched junction nucleotides: 18. The germline V gene has CDR1 LNHDA and CDR2 SQIVND (reference sequence). The CDR3 has 20 amino acids. CDR3 sequence reads: CASSIAAAFGTGSMDTEAFF. The CDR3 bases are TGTGCCAGTAGTATAGCGGCTGCTTTCGGGACAGGGTCTATGGACACTGAAGCTTTCTTT. Full variable domain (missing parts from reference TRBV19 and TRBJ1-1): DGGITQSPKYLFRKEGQNVTLSCEQNLNHDAMYWYRQDPGQGLRLIYYSQIVNDFQKGDIAEGYSVSREKKESFPLTVTSAQKNPTAFYLCASSIAAAFGTGSMDTEAFFGQGTRLTVV.